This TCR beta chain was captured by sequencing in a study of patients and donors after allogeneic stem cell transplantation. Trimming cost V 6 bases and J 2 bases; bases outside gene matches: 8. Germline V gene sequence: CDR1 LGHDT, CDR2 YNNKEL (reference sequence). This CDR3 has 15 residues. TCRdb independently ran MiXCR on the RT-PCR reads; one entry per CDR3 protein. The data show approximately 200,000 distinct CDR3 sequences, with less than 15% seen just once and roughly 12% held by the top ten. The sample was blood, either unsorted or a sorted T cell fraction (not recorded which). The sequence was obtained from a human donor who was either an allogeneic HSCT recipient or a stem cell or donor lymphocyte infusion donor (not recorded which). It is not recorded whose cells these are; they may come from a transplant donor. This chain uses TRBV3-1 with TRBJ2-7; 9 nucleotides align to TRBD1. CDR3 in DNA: TGTGCCAGCAGTTACGGGACAGGGATAACCTACGAGCAGTACTTC. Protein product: CASSYGTGITYEQYF.